This T cell receptor (beta chain) was sequenced for a study of blood T cell repertoires in COVID-19. As for the study in general: The cDNA or gDNA used as material had been derived from T cells, B-cell-depleted T cells, or PBMCs.

Study processing details: Reference gene primers were amplified, and this amplification served to estimate nucleated cell counts. Method: immunoSEQ multiplex PCR; TCRdb's copy keeps in-frame clones and lacks some. Clone size and V and J calls were adopted from that table, with D and trimming inferred from the DNA. Of around 65,000 clones in the sample, 79% were seen once. Sequencing input: peripheral blood. This sequence originates from a man aged 60 to 75 with acute or convalescent COVID-19.

The CDR3 sequence is CASSQGYTYEQYF. DNA for the CDR3: TGTGCCAGCAGCCAAGGGTACACCTACGAGCAGTACTTC. This chain joins TRBV4-2 and TRBJ2-7; D is undetermined. This CDR3 region has 13 residues. Germline assignment: CDR1 LGHNA and CDR2 YNFKEQ. V lost 1 base, J lost 2 bases, and 6 bases lay in between.